The 18 T cell receptor beta chains below were found in one sample sequenced in a study of T cells after yellow fever vaccination. TCRdb recomputed calls from the 5' RACE reads with MiXCR, one row per CDR3 protein. This sample has about 27,000 distinct CDR3 sequences, with 4.5% found just once. The sequencing here drew on PBMCs, either bulk or a sorted T-cell subset (CD4+, CD8+, memory, or dextramer-sorted; not recorded which), taken on the day of the yellow fever booster vaccination. These receptors were collected from a man younger than 35 who received the YFV17D yellow fever vaccine.

On this clonotype: A much larger clone differs from this one at a single base, so this may be a read error. The V and J genes are TRBV5-1 and TRBJ2-5; 7 bases agree with TRBD2. Per germline, CDR1 SGHRS and CDR2 YFSETQ. This CDR3 spans 14 amino acids. In DNA, the CDR3 is TGCGCCAACAGCGCGGACCCGGGGGGAGAGACCCAGTACTTC. Encoded protein: CANSADPGGETQYF.

This clonotype was observed at least ten times. This chain uses TRBV27 with TRBJ2-1, with 10 nucleotides matching TRBD2. Germline V gene lookup returns CDR1 MNHEY and CDR2 SMNVEV (reference sequence). The CDR3 contains 16 residues. With 6 bases clipped from V and 9 bases from J, the junction kept 14 bases outside the gene matches. Here the CDR3 reads CASRRRPSGGSFEQFF. The CDR3 DNA sequence: TGTGCCAGCAGACGACGACCTAGCGGGGGATCGTTTGAGCAGTTCTTC.

Ten or more counts support this clonotype. This chain connects TRBV7-2 to TRBJ1-6; no clear D. From germline, CDR1 is SGHTA and CDR2 FQGNSA. The CDR3 runs to 14 residues. V was pared by 4 bases and J by 8 bases, with 12 bases between. The CDR3 loop reads CASSWVTVDSPLHF. For the CDR3, the DNA is TGTGCCAGCAGCTGGGTTACAGTGGATTCACCCCTCCACTTT.

The sample holds many counts of this clonotype. V usage is TRBV29-1 and J usage is TRBJ1-1; the match to TRBD1 covers 10 bases. Germline lookup yields CDR1 SQVTM and CDR2 ANQGSEA. V trimming: 6 bases; J trimming: 6 bases; junction bases outside the gene matches: 4. There are 12 residues in the CDR3. CDR3 loop: CSVDRGKAEAFF. For the CDR3, the DNA is TGCAGCGTGGACAGGGGGAAGGCTGAAGCTTTCTTT. The full variable domain, with the rest looked up from reference TRBV29-1 and TRBJ1-1, is SAVISQKPSRDICQRGTSLTIQCQVDSQVTMMFWYRQQPGQSLTLIATANQGSEATYESGFVIDKFPISRPNLTFSTLTVSNMSPEDSSIYLCSVDRGKAEAFFGQGTRLTVV.

This sequence joins TRBV19 and TRBJ2-5; 13 bases line up with TRBD2. J gave up 8 bases and V 3 bases, and 6 bases lay outside the gene matches. Looked up from germline, CDR1 is LNHDA and CDR2 is SQIVND (reference sequence). The CDR3 has 15 amino acids. The CDR3 bases are TGTGCCAGTAGTATGACTAGCGGGGGGCTTACAACCCAGTACTTC. Translation gives CASSMTSGGLTTQYF.

There are a few counts of this clonotype. The chain employs TRBV5-1 and TRBJ2-5, with a weak D call TRBD1 (7 bases). V was trimmed by 5 bases and J by 5 bases, leaving 13 bases between them. The CDR3 is 13 residues long. The V gene's germline CDR1 is SGHRS and CDR2 YFSETQ. As DNA, the CDR3 is TGCGCCAGCAGAGGAGGGGGCGCGGAGACCCAGTACTTC. This codes for CASRGGGAETQYF.

The gene calls are TRBV3-1 and TRBJ2-7, with D unclear. Per the germline V gene, CDR1 is LGHDT and CDR2 is YNNKEL (reference sequence). This CDR3 has 13 amino acids. The ends were cut back, 0 bases at V and 3 bases at J, with 6 bases in the middle. The DNA of the CDR3 is TGTGCCAGCAGCCAAGAAGCAAGCTACGAGCAGTACTTC. Its translation is CASSQEASYEQYF.

The genes are TRBV12-3 or TRBV12-4 and TRBJ1-2; D ambiguous. The CDR3 is made up of 12 amino acids. Deletions cut 7 bases from V and 8 bases from J, with 14 bases between. CDR3 amino acids: CASILGGEGYTF. CDR3 nucleotides: TGTGCCAGCATCCTAGGTGGGGAGGGCTACACCTTC.

This chain connects TRBV18 to TRBJ1-1, with 7 bases matching TRBD1. This CDR3 spans 15 amino acids. Germline V gene data show CDR1 as KGHSH and CDR2 as LQKENI. With 4 bases clipped from V and 1 base from J, the junction kept 6 bases outside the gene matches. The CDR3 region has the DNA TGTGCCAGCTCACTCTCCGGGACAGAGAACACTGAAGCTTTCTTT. Amino acids: CASSLSGTENTEAFF.

There are many counts of this clonotype. The chain recombines TRBV4-3 with TRBJ2-6; 7 bases fit TRBD1. The CDR3 loop spans 15 amino acids. V dropped 3 bases and J dropped 3; count of bases not matched to a gene: 2. CDR1 LGHNA and CDR2 YSLEER come from the germline V gene. The CDR3 bases are TGCGCCAGCAGCCAGGGACAGTTTGGGGCCAACGTCCTGACTTTC. Protein product: CASSQGQFGANVLTF.

This clonotype has at least ten counts. The V call is TRBV18, the J call TRBJ1-6; D gene uncertain. Germline assignment: CDR1 KGHSH and CDR2 LQKENI. V lost 3 bases and J 14 bases, leaving 14 bases between the germline ends. The CDR3 is 13 residues long. Here the CDR3 reads CASSPGSFETLHF. DNA for the CDR3: TGTGCCAGCTCACCGGGGAGCTTCGAAACCCTCCACTTT.

This clonotype was seen repeatedly, ten times or more. This chain links TRBV4-2 with TRBJ1-1; D is perhaps TRBD1 (5 bases). V was trimmed by 0 bases and J by 0 bases, leaving 8 bases between them. This CDR3 comprises 15 residues. Germline CDR1 is LGHNA and CDR2 is YNFKEQ. In nucleotides, the CDR3 is TGTGCCAGCAGCCAAGATCCGGACATGAACACTGAAGCTTTCTTT. Translation: CASSQDPDMNTEAFF.

This chain connects TRBV7-6 to TRBJ2-1; tentatively, D is TRBD2 (6 bases). The germline V gene encodes CDR1 SGHVS and CDR2 FNYEAQ. Trimming cost V 5 bases and J 2 bases, with 19 bases left between them. The CDR3 loop spans 17 amino acids. For the CDR3, the DNA is TGTGCCAGCAGCGCTCTAGGGGTAGCGGTACCCTACAATGAGCAGTTCTTC. It yields the protein CASSALGVAVPYNEQFF.

This chain links TRBV18 with TRBJ1-2; 7 bases match TRBD1. The germline gives CDR1 KGHSH, CDR2 LQKENI. This CDR3 has 14 amino acids. The ends lost 3 bases at V and 4 bases at J; junction bases unmatched: 5. CDR3 loop: CASSPGQDLYGYTF. The CDR3 DNA sequence: TGTGCCAGCTCACCCGGACAGGACCTCTATGGCTACACCTTC.

Ten or more counts support this clonotype. The chain couples TRBV11-2 to TRBJ2-1; 7 bases are shared with TRBD2. This CDR3 is 14 amino acids long. Germline CDR1 reads SGHAT; CDR2 reads FQNNGV. V lost 1 base, J lost 9 bases, and 6 bases stayed unmatched. CDR3 region: CASSLVWGGTEQFF. CDR3 nucleotides: TGTGCCAGCAGCTTAGTTTGGGGGGGGACTGAGCAGTTCTTC.

The chain joins TRBV27 to TRBJ2-7; 8 bases fit TRBD1. The ends lost 10 bases at V and 0 bases at J; junction bases unmatched: 14. CDR3 length: 16 amino acids. Germline V gene sequence: CDR1 MNHEY, CDR2 SMNVEV (reference sequence). The CDR3 sequence is CATPRPRDRSSYEQYF. CDR3 coding DNA: TGTGCCACCCCCCGACCCCGGGACAGGAGCTCCTACGAGCAGTACTTC.

The sample holds many counts of this clonotype. The V gene is TRBV5-1, the J gene TRBJ2-1; 8 bases line up with TRBD2. Germline-derived CDR1 and CDR2 are SGHRS and YFSETQ. The CDR3 is 17 amino acids. Trimming at V came to 5 bases and at J to 0 bases, leaving 10 bases not matched to a gene. CDR3 DNA: TGCGCCAGCAGTTACCGGGGGGGTCCGAGCTCCTACAATGAGCAGTTCTTC. This sequence encodes CASSYRGGPSSYNEQFF.

This clonotype was detected many times. The chain links TRBV18 to TRBJ2-6; unclear D gene. The CDR3 is 15 amino acids. Between the trimmed V and J ends, which lost 5 bases and 0 bases, there was a span of 8 bases. CDR1 KGHSH and CDR2 LQKENI come from the germline V gene. The CDR3 DNA reads as TGTGCCAGCTCAGACGACCTCTCTGGGGCCAACGTCCTGACTTTC. Encoded protein: CASSDDLSGANVLTF. Full variable domain (outside the CDR3, taken from reference TRBV18 and TRBJ2-6): NAGVMQNPRHLVRRRGQEARLRCSPMKGHSHVYWYRQLPEEGLKFMVYLQKENIIDESGMPKERFSAEFPKEGPSILRIQQVVRGDSAAYFCASSDDLSGANVLTFGAGSRLTVL.